The clone carrying this T cell receptor beta chain was counted a few times. The antigen is not known. These data come from a study of cytomegalovirus exposure and HLA in healthy donors. Regarding the study as a whole: TCR beta V segments were, for the most part, productive about 90% or about 30% of the time in an earlier analysis. The availability of immune exposure information extended only to CMV serostatus.

Trimming pared 4 bases from V and 1 base from J, leaving 13 bases between. Germline values: CDR1 MNHNS, CDR2 SASEGT. The CDR3 extends over 15 amino acids. The study ran its PCR with 60 Vbeta and 13 Jbeta primers. Generated by immunoSEQ multiplex PCR, the TCRdb table keeps only in-frame clones and is missing some. The repertoire has 75,000 to 95,000 clones, under 80% of them found once; the top ten carry under 15%. What was sequenced was PBMCs. The rearrangement joins TRBV6-1 to TRBJ1-1; perhaps TRBD1 as D (6 bases). The clonotype was recovered from a human donor in good health. CDR3 bases: TGTGCCAGCAGTGCAATACAGGGAACGAACACTGAAGCTTTCTTT. It codes for CASSAIQGTNTEAFF.